The rows below give T cell receptor beta chains drawn from one sample of a study of cytomegalovirus exposure and HLA in healthy donors. The data were produced by immunoSEQ multiplex PCR, yet TCRdb's version contains in-frame clones alone and is incomplete. Seen here are about 140,000 clones, about 95% observed once, and the top ten hold approximately 2%. What was sequenced was PBMCs. Source of these receptors: a man in his late teens or twenties in good health and CMV-seropositive. CDR3s include the opening cysteine and the closing phenylalanine or tryptophan. The D gene is left open where the match is weak. Size values are once, few and many counts, or a class for expanded clones, and some rows have none.

V: TRBV11-2; D: TRBD1; J: TRBJ1-1; size: NA; DNA: TGTGCCAGCAGCTTAGTCCCCAGGGGGCGAGACACTGAAGCTTTCTTT; CDR3: CASSLVPRGRDTEAFF
V: TRBV11-3; D: TRBD1; J: TRBJ2-3; size: NA; DNA: TGTGCCAGCAGCTTGGGACAGGGGACAGATACGCAGTATTTT; CDR3: CASSLGQGTDTQYF
V: TRBV28; D: TRBD1; J: TRBJ1-2; size: NA; DNA: TGTGCCAGCAGTTTACGGACAGGGTTCGGTGACTATGGCTACACCTTC; CDR3: CASSLRTGFGDYGYTF
V: TRBV27; D: TRBD2; J: TRBJ2-7; size: NA; DNA: TGTGCCAGCAGTAGCGTAGCGTCCGGGAGGGCCTACGAGCAGTACTTC; CDR3: CASSSVASGRAYEQYF
V: TRBV5-1; D: TRBD2; J: TRBJ2-1; size: NA; DNA: TGCGCCAGCAGCCCGGGAGGCTCCTACAATGAGCAGTTCTTC; CDR3: CASSPGGSYNEQFF
V: TRBV11-2; D: TRBD2; J: TRBJ2-2; size: NA; DNA: TGTGCCAGCAGAAAACCCGGACTAGCGGAGAACACCGGGGAGCTGTTTTTT; CDR3: CASRKPGLAENTGELFF
V: TRBV2; D: TRBD1; J: TRBJ2-1; size: NA; DNA: TGTGCCAGCAGGACGACAGGGGGAGAGCAGTTCTTC; CDR3: CASRTTGGEQFF
V: TRBV11-3; D: TRBD1; J: TRBJ2-1; size: once; DNA: TGTGCCAGCAGCGCGCAGGGGGCGGTCCACAATGAGCAGTTCTTC; CDR3: CASSAQGAVHNEQFF
V: TRBV19; D: TRBD1; J: TRBJ1-4; size: NA; DNA: TGTGCCAGTAGTAATCGGGACAGGGGAAATGAAAAACTGTTTTTT; CDR3: CASSNRDRGNEKLFF
V: TRBV5-1; D: NA; J: TRBJ1-1; size: NA; DNA: TGCGCCAGCAGCCTCTTTATCGGTGAAGCTTTCTTT; CDR3: CASSLFIGEAFF
V: TRBV19; D: NA; J: TRBJ1-1; size: NA; DNA: TGTGCCAGTAGTATAGGCAGGGACACTGAAGCTTTCTTT; CDR3: CASSIGRDTEAFF
V: TRBV19; D: NA; J: TRBJ2-3; size: NA; DNA: TGTGCCAGTAAGGTAGGGGGTTTCACAGATACGCAGTATTTT; CDR3: CASKVGGFTDTQYF